This TCR beta chain was obtained from a study of T cells in Graves' hyperthyroidism and ophthalmopathy. The source material, RNA transcripts, was used to amplify TCR beta CDR3 regions. First-round RT-PCR with HTBI primers amplified the TCR CDR3 region. Via MiXCR, TCRdb re-called the multiplex PCR reads, giving one row per CDR3 protein. Here the sample spans some 580,000 distinct CDR3 sequences, roughly 16% being singletons. V was cut by 3 bases and J by 6 bases, with 11 bases left in between. The CDR3 is 13 amino acids. An approximately 9.4 ml volume of fresh peripheral blood provided the PBMCs. Overall study findings and caveats: Most thyroid clonotypes with frequency above 0.001 were detected in blood. Ophthalmopathy was model-predicted a median about 6.9 months pre-onset. The authors' 13 V-J model separated ophthalmopathy from stable hyperthyroidism.

There are a few counts of this clonotype. What it binds is not known. This sequence joins TRBV12-3 or TRBV12-4 and TRBJ1-2; D remains ambiguous. The TCR comes from a woman aged 40 to 50 with Graves' ophthalmopathy. The sequenced material came from blood. CDR3 bases: TGTGCCAGCAGTTTGCGGCTGGGTGATGGCTACACCTTC. Translated, it gives CASSLRLGDGYTF.